This T cell receptor (beta chain) was sequenced for a study of blood T cell repertoires in COVID-19. TCRdb's table, derived via immunoSEQ multiplex PCR, lists solely in-frame clones and lacks some. This repertoire shows about 240,000 clones, roughly 80% found once; its top ten account for 3.4%. The V and J ends lost 4 bases and 1 base, in that order; junction bases with no gene match: 5. Germline CDR1 reads SGHNT; CDR2 reads YYREEE (reference sequence). The CDR3 consists of 15 residues. The J gene is TRBJ1-1, the V gene TRBV5-4; 9 bases are a match to TRBD1. The material sequenced was peripheral blood. This receptor was taken from a woman younger than 35 with acute or convalescent COVID-19. CDR3 nucleotide sequence: TGTGCCAGCAGCCTGGGGGGACAGGGGAACACTGAAGCTTTCTTT. This translates into CASSLGGQGNTEAFF.